A selection of T cell receptor beta chains follows, all from one sample in a study of blood T cell repertoires in COVID-19. TCRdb's table, derived via immunoSEQ multiplex PCR, lists solely in-frame clones and lacks some. There are under 400,000 clones in the sample; approximately 89% occur only once, and 3.5% to 4% lies in the top ten. Sequences were obtained from peripheral blood. The receptors originated from a woman aged 60-75 years with COVID-19, enrolled during active disease. Both conserved end residues are part of each CDR3. A D gene is named only where the DNA matches it firmly. Size is stated for part of the rows, as once, few or many counts, or as a class when the clone is expanded.

cdr3_aa: CASSPGRHRNQPQHF; cdr3_nt: TGTGCCAGCAGCCCAGGGCGACATCGTAATCAGCCCCAGCATTTT; clone_size: NA; d_call: NA; j_call: TRBJ1-5; v_call: TRBV9
cdr3_aa: CASSPTGFGNTIYF; cdr3_nt: TGTGCCAGTAGCCCGACAGGATTTGGAAACACCATATATTTT; clone_size: NA; d_call: NA; j_call: TRBJ1-3; v_call: TRBV19
cdr3_aa: CASSQSRYTEAFF; cdr3_nt: TGTGCCAGCAGCCAGTCCAGATACACTGAAGCTTTCTTT; clone_size: NA; d_call: NA; j_call: TRBJ1-1; v_call: TRBV27
cdr3_aa: CATSRRQGGWVDEQYF; cdr3_nt: TGTGCCACCAGCAGGAGACAGGGGGGTTGGGTTGACGAGCAGTACTTC; clone_size: NA; d_call: TRBD1; j_call: TRBJ2-7; v_call: TRBV15
cdr3_aa: CASSRLNGANNEAFF; cdr3_nt: TGTGCCAGCAGCCGCCTAAATGGGGCAAACAATGAAGCTTTCTTT; clone_size: NA; d_call: NA; j_call: TRBJ1-1; v_call: TRBV3-1/TRBV3-2
cdr3_aa: CASSVDRGTEAFF; cdr3_nt: TGTGCCAGCAGCGTAGACAGGGGGACTGAAGCTTTCTTT; clone_size: once; d_call: TRBD1; j_call: TRBJ1-1; v_call: TRBV6-4
cdr3_aa: CATPGSIQPQHF; cdr3_nt: TGCGCCACCCCGGGGTCAATTCAGCCCCAGCATTTT; clone_size: NA; d_call: NA; j_call: TRBJ1-5; v_call: TRBV10-1
cdr3_aa: CASSFPRGGLDEKLFF; cdr3_nt: TGTGCCAGCAGCTTCCCTCGGGGGGGCCTTGATGAAAAACTGTTTTTT; clone_size: NA; d_call: NA; j_call: TRBJ1-4; v_call: TRBV7-6
cdr3_aa: CASSHGTTYEQYF; cdr3_nt: TGCGCCAGCAGCCATGGTACTACCTACGAGCAGTACTTC; clone_size: few; d_call: NA; j_call: TRBJ2-7; v_call: TRBV4-1
cdr3_aa: CATRPGGAIYNEQFF; cdr3_nt: TGTGCCACGCGCCCAGGGGGCGCGATCTACAATGAGCAGTTCTTC; clone_size: NA; d_call: TRBD1; j_call: TRBJ2-1; v_call: TRBV15
cdr3_aa: CASSIAGRGRNTEAFF; cdr3_nt: TGTGCCAGTAGTATAGCGGGCAGGGGGAGGAACACTGAAGCTTTCTTT; clone_size: NA; d_call: TRBD1; j_call: TRBJ1-1; v_call: TRBV19
cdr3_aa: CASSPGGGEKLFF; cdr3_nt: TGTGCCAGCAGCCCGGGCGGAGGTGAAAAACTGTTTTTT; clone_size: NA; d_call: NA; j_call: TRBJ1-4; v_call: TRBV5-6
cdr3_aa: CASSPSDSRNYEQYF; cdr3_nt: TGTGCCAGTAGTCCCTCGGACAGCCGAAACTACGAGCAGTACTTC; clone_size: NA; d_call: NA; j_call: TRBJ2-7; v_call: TRBV19
cdr3_aa: CASSSTGTGANVLTF; cdr3_nt: TGTGCCAGCAGCTCGACAGGGACTGGGGCCAACGTCCTGACTTTC; clone_size: NA; d_call: TRBD1; j_call: TRBJ2-6; v_call: TRBV7-8
cdr3_aa: CASLPAIGRGGYTF; cdr3_nt: TGTGCCAGCCTTCCCGCAATAGGACGGGGAGGCTACACCTTC; clone_size: NA; d_call: NA; j_call: TRBJ1-2; v_call: TRBV2
cdr3_aa: CASSSVQGYVNTEAFF; cdr3_nt: TGTGCCAGCAGTTCCGTACAGGGGTATGTGAACACTGAAGCTTTCTTT; clone_size: NA; d_call: TRBD1; j_call: TRBJ1-1; v_call: TRBV28
cdr3_aa: CASTQAGGPYEQFF; cdr3_nt: TGTGCCAGCACCCAGGCGGGGGGGCCCTATGAGCAGTTCTTC; clone_size: NA; d_call: TRBD2; j_call: TRBJ2-1; v_call: TRBV6-5
cdr3_aa: CASSYHWTINTGELFF; cdr3_nt: TGTGCCAGCAGTTACCATTGGACAATAAACACCGGGGAGCTGTTTTTT; clone_size: NA; d_call: NA; j_call: TRBJ2-2; v_call: TRBV6-5
cdr3_aa: CASSIPRGSPEAFF; cdr3_nt: TGTGCCAGTAGTATCCCCAGGGGGAGTCCTGAAGCTTTCTTT; clone_size: NA; d_call: TRBD1; j_call: TRBJ1-1; v_call: TRBV19
cdr3_aa: CASSLDRAINQPQHF; cdr3_nt: TGTGCCAGCAGCCTCGACAGGGCTATCAATCAGCCCCAGCATTTT; clone_size: NA; d_call: TRBD1; j_call: TRBJ1-5; v_call: TRBV7-8
cdr3_aa: CASSLLGQGGEKLFF; cdr3_nt: TGCGCCAGCAGCTTATTGGGACAGGGGGGAGAAAAACTGTTTTTT; clone_size: NA; d_call: TRBD1; j_call: TRBJ1-4; v_call: TRBV5-1
cdr3_aa: CASSTKAASGDEQYF; cdr3_nt: TGTGCCAGTAGTACCAAAGCGGCTAGTGGTGACGAGCAGTACTTC; clone_size: NA; d_call: NA; j_call: TRBJ2-7; v_call: TRBV19
cdr3_aa: CSVSLRVGGYTF; cdr3_nt: TGCAGCGTTAGTCTCCGGGTAGGTGGCTACACCTTC; clone_size: NA; d_call: NA; j_call: TRBJ1-2; v_call: TRBV29-1
cdr3_aa: CASSQWTSGGQGGELFF; cdr3_nt: TGCGCCAGCAGCCAATGGACTAGCGGGGGGCAGGGCGGGGAGCTGTTTTTT; clone_size: NA; d_call: TRBD2; j_call: TRBJ2-2; v_call: TRBV4-1
cdr3_aa: CASTGTAVSNQPQHF; cdr3_nt: TGTGCCAGCACTGGGACAGCCGTTAGCAATCAGCCCCAGCATTTT; clone_size: NA; d_call: TRBD1; j_call: TRBJ1-5; v_call: TRBV6-5
cdr3_aa: CASSEVRGAEAFF; cdr3_nt: TGTGCCAGCAGTGAAGTTCGGGGGGCTGAAGCTTTCTTT; clone_size: NA; d_call: NA; j_call: TRBJ1-1; v_call: TRBV2
cdr3_aa: CASSITGGDTEAFF; cdr3_nt: TGTGCCAGCAGCATAACAGGGGGGGACACTGAAGCTTTCTTT; clone_size: NA; d_call: TRBD1; j_call: TRBJ1-1; v_call: TRBV7-6
cdr3_aa: CASSYVQVISPLHF; cdr3_nt: TGTGCCAGCAGTTACGTACAGGTGATTTCACCCCTCCACTTT; clone_size: NA; d_call: NA; j_call: TRBJ1-6; v_call: TRBV6-5
cdr3_aa: CATSRDHAGSGMNTEAFF; cdr3_nt: TGTGCCACCAGCAGAGATCACGCGGGTTCGGGGATGAACACTGAAGCTTTCTTT; clone_size: NA; d_call: NA; j_call: TRBJ1-1; v_call: TRBV15
cdr3_aa: CASSLLGQGPEAFF; cdr3_nt: TGTGCCAGCAGCTTACTCGGACAGGGCCCTGAAGCTTTCTTT; clone_size: NA; d_call: TRBD1; j_call: TRBJ1-1; v_call: TRBV7-9
cdr3_aa: CASSPPVQETQYF; cdr3_nt: TGTGCCAGCTCACCCCCAGTCCAAGAGACCCAGTACTTC; clone_size: NA; d_call: NA; j_call: TRBJ2-5; v_call: TRBV18
cdr3_aa: CASRPTGTGVYEQYF; cdr3_nt: TGTGCCAGCAGGCCGACCGGGACAGGGGTCTACGAGCAGTACTTC; clone_size: NA; d_call: TRBD1; j_call: TRBJ2-7; v_call: TRBV6-5